The 26 T cell receptor beta chains presented below share a single source sample, sequenced in a study of blood T cell repertoires in COVID-19. Sequencing was performed with immunoSEQ multiplex PCR; in TCRdb, only in-frame clones are kept and a portion is missing. The sample carries tens of thousands of clones, about 89% recorded once. Material: peripheral blood. All receptors derive from a human donor in a cohort sampled during active COVID-19.

This clone was seen only once. Other nucleotide sequences from this sample produce the same CDR3. This sequence joins TRBV2 and TRBJ2-1, with D unresolved. The ends were cut back, 3 bases at V and 8 bases at J, with 5 bases in the middle. Germline loops: CDR1 SNHLY, CDR2 FYNNEI. The CDR3 runs 11 residues. The DNA of the CDR3 is TGTGCCAGCAGTGAGCGATATGAGCAGTTCTTC. Translated, it gives CASSERYEQFF.

The V gene is TRBV28, the J gene TRBJ1-1, with 7 bases aligning to TRBD1. Germline V lookup: CDR1 MDHEN, CDR2 SYDVKM. V shed 4 bases, J shed 0 bases, and the junction held 5 bases outside the gene matches. The CDR3 totals 15 residues. This chain's CDR3 is CASSYPTGLNTEAFF. CDR3 DNA: TGTGCCAGCAGTTACCCGACAGGGCTGAACACTGAAGCTTTCTTT.

The V call is TRBV29-1, the J call TRBJ2-6; 13 nucleotides match TRBD2. Germline CDR1 and CDR2: SQVTM and ANQGSEA. Trimming at V came to 3 bases and at J to 3 bases, leaving 8 bases not matched to a gene. There are 18 residues in the CDR3. This chain's CDR3 is CSVDSGLAGLNGANVLTF. The CDR3 DNA follows: TGCAGCGTTGATTCGGGACTAGCGGGGCTCAATGGGGCCAACGTCCTGACTTTC.

This chain links TRBV6-5 with TRBJ1-2; the D gene is possibly TRBD1 (6 bases). V lost 2 bases and J 2 bases, leaving 12 bases between the germline ends. The length of the CDR3 is 15 residues. Germline-derived CDR1 and CDR2 are MNHEY and SVGAGI. The CDR3 DNA reads as TGTGCCAGCAGTTACCTCACCACAGGGAACTATGGCTACACCTTC. Translated, it gives CASSYLTTGNYGYTF.

The chain carries TRBV4-1 and TRBJ1-4, with TRBD1 identical over 7 bases. Germline assignment: CDR1 MGHRA and CDR2 YSYEKL. This CDR3 is 21 amino acids long. The V gene end was trimmed by 0 bases and the J gene end by 0 bases; junction bases not matched to a gene: 16. Written as DNA, the CDR3 is TGCGCCAGCAGCCAAGATCCCCTATTAGCCAAGGGGGCTACAACTAATGAAAAACTGTTTTTT. It specifies CASSQDPLLAKGATTNEKLFF.

This chain joins TRBV27 and TRBJ2-2; 14 bases map to TRBD2. The CDR3 spans 18 residues. V was clipped by 6 bases and J by 0 bases; unmatched bases: 6. The germline V gene encodes CDR1 MNHEY and CDR2 SMNVEV (reference sequence). The CDR3 DNA sequence: TGTGCCAGCAGCAGGACTAGCGGGGGGTTCGCGAACACCGGGGAGCTGTTTTTT. Protein product: CASSRTSGGFANTGELFF.

V usage is TRBV11-2 and J usage is TRBJ2-2, with 8 bases matching TRBD1. The V and J ends lost 1 base and 5 bases, in that order; junction bases with no gene match: 12. This CDR3 region has 18 residues. CDR1 and CDR2 (germline): SGHAT, FQNNGV. CDR3 in amino acids: CASSLVGLLTGGTGELFF. As DNA, the CDR3 is TGTGCCAGCAGCTTAGTAGGACTCCTAACAGGGGGTACCGGGGAGCTGTTTTTT.

V usage is TRBV6-1 and J usage is TRBJ1-1; D is possibly TRBD1 (6 bases). The CDR3 sequence is 14 residues long. With 3 bases removed from V and 2 bases from J, the gap between germline ends came to 10 bases. The V gene's germline CDR1 is MNHNS and CDR2 SASEGT. The CDR3 sequence: CASSEQGRNTEAFF. The CDR3 bases are TGTGCCAGCAGTGAGCAGGGGAGAAACACTGAAGCTTTCTTT.

The CDR3 DNA sequence: TGTGCCAGCAGCCCTCGGGACACCAATCCTTGGGAGCAGTACTTC. Protein sequence: CASSPRDTNPWEQYF. The V gene is TRBV3-1 (or the pseudogene TRBV3-2), the J gene TRBJ2-7; weak D call: TRBD1 (6 bases). CDR3 length: 15 residues. Germline CDR1 LGHDT, CDR2 YNNKEL (reference sequence). Trimming took 4 bases from V and 7 from J, leaving 20 bases between them.

The chain combines TRBV10-2 with TRBJ1-1; 7 nucleotides match TRBD1. From germline, CDR1 is WSHSY and CDR2 SAAADI. V lost 0 bases to trimming and J lost 11 bases; unmatched junction nucleotides: 12. The length of the CDR3 is 15 residues. CDR3: CASSESTGADRRAFF. The CDR3 nucleotides read TGCGCCAGCAGTGAGTCTACAGGGGCTGACCGTCGGGCTTTCTTT.

This chain connects TRBV25-1 to TRBJ1-5; 9 bases match TRBD1. The ends lost 5 bases at V and 4 bases at J; junction bases unmatched: 12. The CDR3 is 17 residues long. Looked up from germline, CDR1 is MGHDK and CDR2 is SYGVNS. CDR3 residues: CASSPTGGSPGNQPQHF. CDR3 in DNA: TGTGCCAGCAGTCCAACAGGGGGCTCCCCTGGGAATCAGCCCCAGCATTTT.

This chain uses TRBV11-2 with TRBJ1-3, with unresolved D. V shed 7 bases and J shed 0 bases, with 13 bases lying between them. The CDR3 contains 15 residues. Germline V gene data show CDR1 as SGHAT and CDR2 as FQNNGV. The CDR3 nucleotides read TGTGCCAGCACATATTTTTTGAGCTCTGGAAACACCATATATTTT. Translation gives CASTYFLSSGNTIYF. The variable domain in full, completed from reference TRBV11-2 and TRBJ1-3, reads EAGVAQSPRYKIIEKRQSVAFWCNPISGHATLYWYQQILGQGPKLLIQFQNNGVVDDSQLPKDRFSAERLKGVDSTLKIQPAKLEDSAVYLCASTYFLSSGNTIYFGEGSWLTVV.

This chain joins TRBV30 and TRBJ1-1; D unresolved. The length of the CDR3 is 12 residues. Germline-derived CDR1 and CDR2 are GTSNPN and SVGIG (reference sequence). V lost 4 bases and J 2 bases, leaving 8 bases between the germline ends. DNA for the CDR3: TGTGCCTGGAATGGAGGAAACACTGAAGCTTTCTTT. Translation: CAWNGGNTEAFF.

The sample holds one count of this clone. The chain recombines TRBV5-6 with TRBJ2-5, with D possibly TRBD1 on 7 matching bases. The CDR3 has 15 amino acids. Germline-derived CDR1 and CDR2 are SGHDT and YYEEEE. V lost 1 base, J lost 4 bases, and 14 bases lay in between. CDR3 coding DNA: TGTGCCAGCAGCTTGCCACAGGGGACTCGAGAGACCCAGTACTTC. It specifies CASSLPQGTRETQYF. The full variable domain, in which reference TRBV5-6 and TRBJ2-5 provide the parts outside the CDR3, is DAGVTQSPTHLIKTRGQQVTLRCSPKSGHDTVSWYQQALGQGPQFIFQYYEEEERQRGNFPDRFSGHQFPNYSSELNVNALLLGDSALYLCASSLPQGTRETQYFGPGTRLLVL.

The chain has TRBV6-5 and TRBJ2-5, with TRBD1 as a possible D gene (5 bases). Germline values: CDR1 MNHEY, CDR2 SVGAGI. V was pared by 1 base and J by 1 base, with 13 bases between. The CDR3 totals 16 residues. The CDR3 nucleotides read TGTGCCAGCAGTTACTTCGCAGGGCCTCTCCAAGAGACCCAGTACTTC. As protein: CASSYFAGPLQETQYF.

The rearrangement links TRBV18 to TRBJ1-2, with D perhaps matching TRBD1 (6 bases). From germline, CDR1 is KGHSH and CDR2 LQKENI. The V and J ends lost 2 bases and 11 bases respectively, with 15 bases between them. The CDR3 covers 13 residues. CDR3 bases: TGTGCCAGCTCACCAGTCCGCTTGGACAGTTACACCTTC. This translates into CASSPVRLDSYTF.

The V gene is TRBV27, the J gene TRBJ1-2; D not certain. Per germline, CDR1 MNHEY and CDR2 SMNVEV (reference sequence). This CDR3 spans 16 amino acids. V was trimmed by 0 bases and J by 0 bases, leaving 11 bases between them. This CDR3 reads CASSLSRHLANYGYTF. CDR3 in DNA: TGTGCCAGCAGTTTATCGAGGCACCTAGCTAACTATGGCTACACCTTC.

The CDR3 protein is CASSQGAFTISGNEQFF. The CDR3 nucleotides are TGTGCCAGCAGCCAAGGGGCCTTTACTATTAGCGGGAATGAGCAGTTCTTC. The chain employs TRBV4-2 and TRBJ2-1; 7 bases map to TRBD2. This CDR3 has 17 residues. Unmatched junction bases numbered 13, after V lost 1 base and J lost 7 bases. Germline lookup yields CDR1 LGHNA and CDR2 YNFKEQ.

The chain combines TRBV4-1 with TRBJ1-6, with 10 bases aligning to TRBD1. The CDR3 sequence is 22 residues long. Germline assignment: CDR1 MGHRA and CDR2 YSYEKL. The trim removed 1 base at V and 8 bases at J, leaving 23 bases unmatched. CDR3 sequence reads: CASSQGPRQGAFGAPGDSPLHF. The CDR3 nucleotides are TGCGCCAGCAGCCAAGGTCCGAGACAGGGGGCGTTTGGGGCCCCCGGGGATTCACCCCTCCACTTT.

The gene calls are TRBV20-1 and TRBJ2-3; 15 bases are a match to TRBD2. The CDR3 spans 15 residues. V gave up 3 bases and J gave up 8 bases; unmatched junction bases: 6. Germline-derived CDR1 and CDR2 are DFQATT and SNEGSKA (reference sequence). CDR3 protein: CSASLGLAGGGTQYF. The CDR3 bases are TGCAGTGCTAGTCTGGGACTAGCGGGGGGCGGTACGCAGTATTTT.

The rearrangement uses TRBV11-3 and TRBJ2-2; D possibly corresponds to TRBD1 (6 bases). In germline, CDR1 is SGHNT, CDR2 YENEEA. V lost 7 bases and J 4 bases, leaving 13 bases between the germline ends. The CDR3 loop spans 14 amino acids. The CDR3 sequence is CASTQTGRTGELFF. CDR3 DNA sequence: TGTGCCAGCACCCAAACAGGGCGCACCGGGGAGCTGTTTTTT.

This chain uses TRBV7-6 with TRBJ2-3; D unclear. The germline gives CDR1 SGHVS, CDR2 FNYEAQ. V dropped 6 bases and J dropped 0 bases, with 7 bases sitting between them. CDR3 length: 13 residues. The CDR3, as DNA: TGTGCCAGCAGTCGACTCAGCACAGATACGCAGTATTTT. Translated: CASSRLSTDTQYF.

This chain joins TRBV30 and TRBJ1-4, with 8 positions matching TRBD1. Germline V lookup: CDR1 GTSNPN, CDR2 SVGIG (reference sequence). The J segment lost 4 bases and the V segment lost 4 bases, leaving 11 bases of the junction unmatched. This CDR3 has 16 amino acids. CDR3 loop: CAWIPGTGRVNEKLFF. The CDR3 DNA reads TGTGCCTGGATCCCCGGGACAGGCCGGGTTAATGAAAAACTGTTTTTT.

CDR3 DNA: TGTGCCAGCAGTTTAAATACTTATGGCTACACCTTC. Protein: CASSLNTYGYTF. V is TRBV12-3 or TRBV12-4 and J is TRBJ1-2; D call uncertain. V dropped 2 bases and J dropped 5 bases, with 6 bases sitting between them. CDR3 size: 12 residues.

This chain connects TRBV20-1 to TRBJ2-5; 9 positions match TRBD2. This CDR3 is 17 amino acids long. V dropped 3 bases and J dropped 1; count of bases not matched to a gene: 12. CDR1 and CDR2 from the germline V gene are DFQATT and SNEGSKA (reference sequence). CDR3 coding DNA: TGCAGTGCTAGTCCTCCTCTTGCGGGGGGGACCCAAGAGACCCAGTACTTC. This encodes CSASPPLAGGTQETQYF.

This chain uses TRBV18 with TRBJ2-3, with 10 bases that match TRBD1. Germline CDR1 KGHSH, CDR2 LQKENI. This CDR3 contains 15 residues. Germline trimming cut 0 bases from V and 4 bases from J; bases unmatched to any gene: 1. CDR3 region: CASSPPGTGADTQYF. The CDR3 DNA is TGTGCCAGCTCACCACCCGGGACAGGGGCAGATACGCAGTATTTT.